The next 19 T cell receptor beta chains were all read from a single sample in a study of T-cell reconstitution after alpha-beta-depleted transplantation in children (dated by TCRdb to 2015 to 2016). The library was produced with PCR. TCRdb names Illumina HiSeq 2500 as the instrument used. Molecular barcoding was employed in the preparation of TCR libraries, with unique molecular identifiers being used to normalize TCRbeta repertoire quantification. TCRdb passed the public sequencing reads through fastp at Q25 and MiXCR, retaining productive beta sequences. A single entry per CDR3 protein holds the most common genes and DNA from its merged rows. The sample table shows about 8,700 distinct CDR3 sequences, and approximately 15% are seen once. The ten largest clones take up less than 60% of the sample. What this sample's time point label stands for: day 60 (about 2 months) after transplantation. Reading the label with the study, this specimen's treatment or condition is: allogeneic hematopoietic cell transplantation with graft depleted of TCRalphabeta T cells and CD19 B cells.

The sample was PBMCs, mostly from graft donor cells, taken 60 days after TCRalphabeta/CD19-depleted stem cell transplant. The origin of the receptors is a male patient under 18 who had a stem cell transplant for acute lymphoblastic leukemia, so the T cells may come from the graft donor.

This clonotype was picked up many times. The chain employs TRBV7-3 and TRBJ2-1; 10 nucleotides line up with TRBD1. The germline gives CDR1 SGHTA, CDR2 FQGTGA. CDR3 size: 15 residues. V lost 3 bases, J lost 6 bases, and 5 bases stayed unmatched. CDR3 DNA sequence: TGTGCCAGCAGCTTGAGGACAGGGGGTGGCAATGAGCAGTTCTTC. Its protein is CASSLRTGGGNEQFF.

This clonotype has more than one count but fewer than ten. This chain links TRBV7-9 with TRBJ2-7, with 12 bases matching TRBD2. This CDR3 contains 15 residues. J gave up 3 bases and V 5 bases, and 5 bases lay outside the gene matches. The germline V gene encodes CDR1 SEHNR and CDR2 FQNEAQ (reference sequence). The CDR3 coding sequence is TGTGCCAGCAGCAAGGGACTAGCGGGCCTCTACGAGCAGTACTTC. Protein: CASSKGLAGLYEQYF. Looking up the rest from reference TRBV7-9 and TRBJ2-7 gives the full variable domain: DTGVSQNPRHKITKRGQNVTFRCDPISEHNRLYWYRQTLGQGPEFLTYFQNEAQLEKSRLLSDRFSAERPKGSFSTLEIQRTEQGDSAMYLCASSKGLAGLYEQYFGPGTRLTVT.

The table lists this clonotype with many counts. The genes are TRBV5-1 and TRBJ1-4; D call uncertain. CDR1 SGHRS and CDR2 YFSETQ come from the germline V gene. The CDR3 runs 14 residues. Trimming removed 0 bases at V and 8 bases at J, with 11 bases between. In DNA, the CDR3 is TGCGCCAGCAGCTTGGGGTGGGATACGGAAAAACTGTTTTTT. Protein product: CASSLGWDTEKLFF.

Judged by abundance, this clonotype is medium-sized (0.01 to 0.1%). The J gene is TRBJ1-2, the V gene TRBV4-1, with TRBD1 as a possible D gene (5 bases). Germline CDR1 MGHRA, CDR2 YSYEKL. This CDR3 contains 17 residues. V was trimmed by 2 bases and J by 2 bases, leaving 18 bases between them. The CDR3 reads CASSQRDGRKLNYGYTF. CDR3 coding DNA: TGCGCCAGCAGCCAACGGGACGGGAGAAAATTAAACTATGGCTACACCTTC.

Many counts were recorded for this clonotype. The J gene is TRBJ1-1, the V gene TRBV20-1; D perhaps matches TRBD1 (6 bases). Trimming left V 4 bases short and J 1 base short, with 10 bases between. Germline assignment: CDR1 DFQATT and CDR2 SNEGSKA (reference sequence). The CDR3 loop spans 13 amino acids. In nucleotides, the CDR3 is TGCAGTGCTATTGGGGGCCCGAACACTGAAGCTTTCTTT. Translating it yields CSAIGGPNTEAFF.

There are many counts of this clonotype. The chain uses TRBV7-8 and TRBJ1-4; D is possibly TRBD1 (5 bases). Germline assignment: CDR1 SGHVS and CDR2 FQNEAQ. This CDR3 is built from 20 residues. V was shortened by 5 bases and J by 7 bases, with 32 bases between the two germline ends. The CDR3 loop is CASSPEGGGLRKEFSEKLFF. The CDR3 DNA follows: TGTGCCAGCAGCCCAGAGGGCGGGGGTTTAAGGAAGGAGTTCTCTGAAAAACTGTTTTTT.

There are a few counts of this clonotype. This chain connects TRBV10-2 to TRBJ2-1; either TRBD1 or TRBD2 may fit D (6 bases each). CDR3 length equals 22 residues. The V gene's germline CDR1 is WSHSY and CDR2 SAAADI. V lost 4 bases and J lost 1, with 32 bases in between. In DNA, the CDR3 is TGCGCCAGCAGTGCGGGGTTGGGACGGCTGATTTTGCGGGACATGTCCTACAATGAGCAGTTCTTC. Protein: CASSAGLGRLILRDMSYNEQFF.

At least ten counts were recorded for this clonotype. The genes are TRBV6-5 and TRBJ1-5, with D unclear. Trimming removed 7 bases from V and 7 bases from J, with 14 bases in between. This CDR3 has 13 residues. CDR1 is MNHEY and CDR2 is SVGAGI in the germline V gene. The CDR3 spells CASKPPAGQPQHF. CDR3 nucleotides: TGTGCCAGCAAACCGCCAGCAGGACAGCCCCAGCATTTT.

Ten or more counts support this clonotype. The chain links TRBV20-1 to TRBJ1-5; D is ambiguous. The ends were cut back, 4 bases at V and 1 base at J, with 17 bases in the middle. Germline V gene sequence: CDR1 DFQATT, CDR2 SNEGSKA (reference sequence). The CDR3 loop spans 16 amino acids. This CDR3 reads CSAKLGNGRSNQPQHF. The CDR3 DNA is TGCAGTGCTAAGTTGGGGAATGGGCGGAGCAATCAGCCCCAGCATTTT.

This clonotype was seen repeatedly, ten times or more. This chain uses TRBV5-1 with TRBJ1-4; 7 positions match TRBD1. V was clipped by 5 bases and J by 6 bases; unmatched bases: 7. The CDR3 is 14 residues long. In germline, CDR1 is SGHRS, CDR2 YFSETQ. The CDR3 sequence is CASSLGGADEKLFF. The CDR3 DNA reads TGCGCCAGCAGTTTAGGGGGCGCAGATGAAAAACTGTTTTTT.

This clonotype has ten or more counts. This chain joins TRBV5-1 and TRBJ2-3; D is perhaps TRBD1 or TRBD2 (5 bases each). Between the trimmed V and J ends, which lost 0 bases and 5 bases, there was a span of 13 bases. Germline V gene sequence: CDR1 SGHRS, CDR2 YFSETQ. This CDR3 contains 15 residues. The CDR3 DNA reads TGCGCCAGCAGCTTGGGGGGCAACGGGGTAGATACGCAGTATTTT. Translation: CASSLGGNGVDTQYF.

By sample fraction, this clonotype is medium-sized. The chain combines TRBV7-2 with TRBJ2-7, with TRBD2 matching 11 bases. The J segment lost 7 bases and the V segment lost 6 bases, leaving 5 bases of the junction unmatched. This CDR3 spans 13 amino acids. Germline values: CDR1 SGHTA, CDR2 FQGNSA. The CDR3 DNA is TGTGCCAGCAGACTAGCGGGAGTGGTAGAGCAGTACTTC. This sequence encodes CASRLAGVVEQYF.

This clonotype appeared many times. The chain carries TRBV28 and TRBJ1-2, with 9 bases identical to TRBD1. V shed 6 bases and J 8 bases; nucleotides not matched to a gene: 7. The CDR3 has 13 amino acids. Germline V CDR1 and CDR2: MDHEN, SYDVKM. CDR3 residues: CASRQQGARGYTF. The CDR3, as DNA: TGTGCCAGCAGGCAACAGGGGGCGCGGGGCTACACCTTC.

The V call is TRBV11-2, the J call TRBJ1-2; 7 nucleotides match TRBD1. CDR3 length equals 19 residues. From germline, CDR1 is SGHAT and CDR2 FQNNGV. CDR3 bases: TGTACCTGCTGTTTAGATGGCCGGGGAAGACAGGGCTATAACTATGGCTACACCTTC. It specifies CTCCLDGRGRQGYNYGYTF.

In its sample, this clonotype is medium-sized. The rearrangement joins TRBV6-5 to TRBJ1-5; no firm D call. The V gene lost 6 bases and the J gene lost 0 bases, with 12 bases spanning the gap. Germline CDR1 is MNHEY and CDR2 is SVGAGI. The length of the CDR3 is 15 residues. The CDR3 DNA reads as TGTGCCAGCAGCAACTCGGACTATAGCAATCAGCCCCAGCATTTT. It codes for CASSNSDYSNQPQHF.

This clonotype was seen many times. V usage is TRBV28 and J usage is TRBJ2-7; D is tentatively TRBD1 or TRBD2 (5 bases each). Germline loops: CDR1 MDHEN, CDR2 SYDVKM. The CDR3 loop spans 17 amino acids. V was trimmed by 6 bases and J by 2 bases, leaving 23 bases between them. DNA of the CDR3: TGTGCCAGCAGCGGATTAGAGACCGGGACCCTGGCCTACGAGCAGTACTTC. Its translation: CASSGLETGTLAYEQYF.

This clonotype was seen repeatedly, ten times or more. The chain couples TRBV5-1 to TRBJ1-5; no firm D call. CDR1 is SGHRS and CDR2 is YFSETQ in the germline V gene. The V end was cut by 0 bases, the J end by 2 bases, with 9 bases between. The CDR3 extends over 15 amino acids. CDR3 DNA: TGCGCCAGCAGCTTGGGACGGAAGGGCAATCAGCCCCAGCATTTT. Translation: CASSLGRKGNQPQHF.

The chain recombines TRBV5-4 with TRBJ1-1; D may be TRBD1 (5 bases). V gave up 7 bases and J gave up 6 bases, with 16 bases separating them. CDR3 length: 13 amino acids. Looked up from germline, CDR1 is SGHNT and CDR2 is YYREEE (reference sequence). CDR3 DNA sequence: TGTGCCAGCGGCAAACCGGACACCTCTGAAGCTTTCTTT. This encodes CASGKPDTSEAFF. Full variable domain (outside the CDR3, taken from reference TRBV5-4 and TRBJ1-1): ETGVTQSPTHLIKTRGQQVTLRCSSQSGHNTVSWYQQALGQGPQFIFQYYREEENGRGNFPPRFSGLQFPNYSSELNVNALELDDSALYLCASGKPDTSEAFFGQGTRLTVV.

This clonotype was seen many times. The chain couples TRBV20-1 to TRBJ2-1, with TRBD2 identical over 11 bases. Per germline, CDR1 DFQATT and CDR2 SNEGSKA (reference sequence). The CDR3 runs 16 residues. Trimming cost V 2 bases and J 3 bases; bases outside gene matches: 6. The CDR3 DNA reads as TGCAGTGCTAGACACCCTAGCGGGAGGATCTACAATGAGCAGTTCTTC. Its protein is CSARHPSGRIYNEQFF.